This T cell receptor beta chain was obtained from a study of blood T cell repertoires in COVID-19. Study overall: Samples taken during acute and convalescent COVID-19 were collected in the United States, Italy and Spain. T cells, B-cell-depleted T cells, or PBMCs supplied cDNA or gDNA.

The CDR3 is 15 residues long. The germline V gene encodes CDR1 SGDLS and CDR2 YYNGEE. With V trimmed by 2 bases and J by 2 bases, 2 bases remained unmatched. Original analysis: The authors estimated nucleated cell counts from reference gene primer amplification. Only in-frame clones appear in the TCRdb table, and some are missing; sequencing was by immunoSEQ multiplex PCR. The DNA was the basis for D and trimming; V, J and clone size are from that table. The profile covers some 90,000 clones, with 86% appearing a single time and around 20% taken by the ten largest. On this clone itself: This specimen includes other DNA sequences encoding the same CDR3.

Sequenced material: peripheral blood. The sequence was collected from a woman of 80 years or more with acute or convalescent COVID-19. The chain carries TRBV9 and TRBJ1-5, with 9 bases identical to TRBD1. The CDR3 DNA is TGTGCCAGCAGCGTGGGACAGGGAGGCAATCAGCCCCAGCATTTT. Its translation: CASSVGQGGNQPQHF.